The subject of this entry is one TCR beta chain. The table lists this clonotype with a few counts. It lacks a known antigen. The input lacks base qualities; no much larger clone sits a single base away. These data are taken from a study of blood T cells in healthy people across ages (dated by TCRdb to between 2014 and 2017). Regarding the study in general: In model experiments, template switching captured about one uniquely barcoded TCR beta cDNA molecule for every two T cells. To track age-related changes in TCR beta repertoire diversity, the study relied on deep sequencing normalized with unique cDNA molecular identifiers. Four age groups were formed from the donors: young (average about 16 years), middle-aged (more than 35), aged (around 68) and long-lived (roughly 88). Two additional independent replicas of 1 million unique cDNA reads from the same blood draw were analyzed for two donors (one aged 18 to 29 and one aged 80 or older).

Results and caveats for the whole study, not just this receptor: Bulk unsorted PBMC profiling prevented conclusive comparison of naive and antigen-experienced compartments. There was a strong correlation between observed TCR beta diversity and the percentage of naive T cells measured by flow cytometry. Because the CMV infection status of the donors was unknown, age-related changes in expanded clonotypes may potentially have been confounded. Total diversity estimates from one million sequenced T cells were considered lower bounds and underestimates. The long-lived group showed more naive CD4+ T cells, fewer expanded clones and increased TCR diversity than the aged group, suggesting age selection. Observed TCR beta diversity per million T cells fell roughly linearly with age, and a significant reduction was already apparent by age approximately 41.

The donors were about 40 Caucasian individuals from Russia, aged 6 to 90 years, who were systemically healthy. Around 10 milliliters of peripheral blood were drawn from each donor into EDTA-treated Vacutainer tubes. Ficoll-Paque density-gradient centrifugation was used to isolate PBMCs, with at least 6.5 million per sample. Total RNA was extracted from PBMCs with Trizol reagent, with at least 5 micrograms obtained per sample. For every donor, an aliquot of PBMCs went through flow cytometry to measure the percentages of naive CD45RAhigh/CD27high T cells. Preparation of the library involved 5' RACE. Data came from an Illumina HiSeq 2500. A second PCR of roughly 7 to 11 cycles was performed with a sample-barcoded 5' primer and a J-beta primer mix. Each TCR beta cDNA molecule received a unique molecular identifier from a template-switch 5' adaptor carrying 12 random nucleotides. At least 2.5 million CDR3-containing paired-end reads were obtained from each sample. All of the RNA was converted into first-strand cDNA using the Mint cDNA synthesis kit, with a TRBC-specific oligonucleotide serving as the primer. All cDNA was treated with uracil-DNA glycosylase and then went through a first 18-cycle PCR with the universal primers M1SS and BC2_uni_R. In the original analysis: For normalization, 1 million high-quality reads, each with a distinct molecular identifier, were randomly selected from each sample. Reads sharing molecular identifiers were discarded rather than binned into consensus sequences. MiTCR, run with a Q25 quality threshold and the strictest error-elimination algorithm, handled CDR3 identification, clonotype clustering and error correction. Lower-bound total TCR beta diversity was estimated with a nonparametric unseen species model using Euler transformation. TCRdb applied fastp at Q25 and MiXCR to the public reads, then kept only in-frame beta chains. Rows with one shared CDR3 protein collapse into an entry with the most common genes and DNA. Here the V and J calls rest on TCRdb's processing, not on the authors' analysis. Counted in this sample were some 760,000 distinct CDR3 sequences; around 25% of them appeared once. The ten largest clones add up to approximately 4% of the sample.

These data were likewise used in another study, on T cells of mothers and their children. As described in the second report: Nine systemically healthy Caucasian individuals, comprising three mothers and their six children, were included as donors. cDNA synthesis used all of the extracted RNA, with approximately 1.4 ug of RNA in each 15 ul reaction. Sample barcodes and 2-4 random nucleotides were added via the M1S primer in the second PCR. Over 10 million TCR beta CDR3 reads came from each mother, compared with around 3 million reads from each child. Thymic selection shapes the output of TCR recombination in a similar way in related and unrelated pairs, and inherited differences have a minor effect. Normalized repertoire overlap was always found to be slightly, but never significantly, higher in related mother-child pairs than in unrelated mother-child pairs. Persistent microchimeric T cell clones were not detected, at a sensitivity of approximately 100 clones per million clonotypes. Deep NGS was used in the study to compare the TCR beta repertoires of mothers and children and to look for features that separate related mother-child pairs from unrelated individuals. Mothers averaged roughly 40 +/- 4 years of age and children averaged around 10 +/- 4 years. After adapters were ligated using NEBNext reagents, the libraries underwent 100+100 nt paired-end sequencing on an Illumina HiSeq 2000. Mother and child libraries were prepared a month apart and sequenced in separate runs to prevent cross-contamination. For each donor, somewhere between about 450,000 and 2,100,000 distinct TCR beta clonotypes were identified. Naive TCR beta clonotypes were estimated from low-frequency clonotypes matched to each donor's FACS-determined naive share, without sorting.

The clonotype comes from a boy younger than 18 in good health. Sequencing was performed on blood.

In nucleotides, the sequence is TGCAGCCTAGGGGGGACAGAAGAGAATCTGAACACTGAAGCTTTCTTT. Translated, it reads CSLGGTEENLNTEAFF. The V gene is TRBV29-1 and the J gene is TRBJ1-1; 7 middle bases align to TRBD1. V is pruned by 8 bases and J by 0 bases, leaving 15 bases of the junction without a gene match. Looking up the germline V gene yields CDR1 SQVTM and CDR2 ANQGSEA. Measured from the cysteine to the phenylalanine, the CDR3 is 16 residues long. CDR3 DNA is the only sequence kept; it has 48 bases, read in frame from the first base.